These 21 T cell receptor beta chains originate from one sample sequenced in a study of T cells after yellow fever vaccination (dated by TCRdb to the late 2010s). Interpreted using the paper, the treatment or condition label stands for: live attenuated yellow fever vaccine strain. Libraries were built with 5' RACE. Reads for this sample came from an Illumina HiSeq 2500. TCRdb reran the public reads through fastp at Q25 and MiXCR, keeping productive beta chains. Each entry is one CDR3 protein sequence, shown with its most common DNA and genes. Within this sample are approximately 300,000 distinct CDR3 sequences, with 10% to 15% of them counted one time only. The ten largest make up roughly 0.5% of the sample. The sample in question was CD4+ T cells sorted from PBMCs, obtained 45 days after the yellow fever booster vaccination. The receptors derive from a man aged 25 to 40 who received the YFV17D yellow fever vaccine.

CDR3 protein: CASSLKRGGETQYF. CDR3 coding DNA: TGTGCCAGCAGCTTAAAAAGGGGCGGAGAGACCCAGTACTTC. The rearrangement links TRBV11-1 to TRBJ2-5, with TRBD1 as a possible D gene (5 bases). Trimming pared 2 bases from V and 4 bases from J, leaving 11 bases between. There are 14 residues in the CDR3. Germline CDR1 and CDR2: SGHAT and FQDESV (reference sequence).

This chain links TRBV4-3 with TRBJ2-3; 7 bases are shared with TRBD2. CDR3 length: 16 amino acids. Per germline, CDR1 LGHNA and CDR2 YSLEER. V trimming: 4 bases; J trimming: 4 bases; junction bases outside the gene matches: 11. In nucleotides, the CDR3 is TGCGCCAGCAGCCCACGTTCGGGAGGTAATCCAGATACGCAGTATTTT. Its translation is CASSPRSGGNPDTQYF.

The genes are TRBV4-1 and TRBJ1-2; maybe TRBD1 (5 bases). Germline V CDR1 and CDR2: MGHRA, YSYEKL. There are 14 residues in the CDR3. V shed 4 bases and J shed 4 bases, with 13 bases lying between them. For the CDR3, the DNA is TGCGCCAGCAGCCTTGGGACCTCCACCTATGGCTACACCTTC. Translated, it gives CASSLGTSTYGYTF.

V is TRBV5-1 and J is TRBJ2-3, with a possible D match to TRBD2 (6 bases). V lost 3 bases to trimming and J lost 6 bases, with 8 bases between them. CDR3 size: 12 residues. Per the germline V gene, CDR1 is SGHRS and CDR2 is YFSETQ. The CDR3 nucleotides are TGCGCCAGCAGCTCAGGAGGGGATACGCAGTATTTT. Its translation is CASSSGGDTQYF. The variable domain in full, completed from reference TRBV5-1 and TRBJ2-3, reads KAGVTQTPRYLIKTRGQQVTLSCSPISGHRSVSWYQQTPGQGLQFLFEYFSETQRNKGNFPGRFSGRQFSNSRSEMNVSTLELGDSALYLCASSSGGDTQYFGPGTRLTVL.

This clonotype has a handful of counts. The gene calls are TRBV5-1 and TRBJ2-7; TRBD1 aligns across 7 bases. This CDR3 spans 15 amino acids. The germline V gene has CDR1 SGHRS and CDR2 YFSETQ. The junction had 9 bases not matched to a gene; V was cut back by 1 base and J by 5 bases. CDR3 DNA: TGCGCCAGCAGCTTGTCAATTGACAGGGCCAACGAGCAGTACTTC. Translating gives CASSLSIDRANEQYF.

The chain uses TRBV29-1 and TRBJ2-7; D gene ambiguous. Trimming pared 7 bases from V and 4 bases from J, leaving 11 bases between. The CDR3 totals 11 residues. The V gene's germline CDR1 is SQVTM and CDR2 ANQGSEA. CDR3 sequence: CSAGRGYEQYF. The CDR3 DNA reads TGCAGCGCAGGTCGTGGTTACGAGCAGTACTTC.

This clonotype came up a few times. The chain links TRBV12-3 or TRBV12-4 to TRBJ2-3; the D gene is possibly TRBD2 (5 bases). V dropped 5 bases and J dropped 0 bases, with 15 bases sitting between them. The CDR3 extends over 16 amino acids. The CDR3: CASSRLSGSSTDTQYF. Here the CDR3 DNA reads TGTGCCAGCAGTAGACTCAGCGGATCTAGCACAGATACGCAGTATTTT.

This rearrangement joins TRBV20-1 to TRBJ1-2; D unclear. Trimming removed 5 bases at V and 0 bases at J, with 10 bases between. This CDR3 has 13 residues. The V gene's germline CDR1 is DFQATT and CDR2 SNEGSKA (reference sequence). CDR3 coding DNA: TGCAGTGCTTTGATAGTAACTAACTATGGCTACACCTTC. Protein sequence: CSALIVTNYGYTF.

This clonotype was counted many times. V gene TRBV20-1 combines with J gene TRBJ1-4, with D possibly matching TRBD1 (5 bases). V was pared by 6 bases and J by 2 bases, with 13 bases between. Looked up from germline, CDR1 is DFQATT and CDR2 is SNEGSKA (reference sequence). CDR3 length: 14 residues. In DNA form, the CDR3 reads TGCAGTGCAACTGTTGGGGGGACTAATGAAAAACTGTTTTTT. Its protein is CSATVGGTNEKLFF.

This clonotype was counted only a few times. The J gene is TRBJ2-2, the V gene TRBV7-2; D may be TRBD2 (5 bases). CDR1 SGHTA and CDR2 FQGNSA come from the germline V gene. Trimming stripped 1 base from V and 7 bases from J, with 13 bases between. The CDR3 spans 15 residues. As DNA, the CDR3 is TGTGCCAGCAGCTTAGGGACTTGGGGTTACGGGGAGCTGTTTTTT. Translation: CASSLGTWGYGELFF.

This clonotype was observed a few times. This chain uses TRBV12-3 or TRBV12-4 with TRBJ1-3, with D tentatively TRBD1 (5 bases). Trimming pared 7 bases from V and 1 base from J, leaving 11 bases between. This CDR3 has 14 amino acids. This chain's CDR3 is CASTRGGSGNTIYF. The DNA for the CDR3 is TGTGCCAGCACCCGTGGGGGATCTGGAAACACCATATATTTT.

The sample holds a few counts of this clonotype. The J gene is TRBJ2-7, the V gene TRBV27; 7 bases align to TRBD2. V was pared by 3 bases and J by 1 base, with 3 bases of the junction left unmatched. Germline loops: CDR1 MNHEY, CDR2 SMNVEV (reference sequence). The CDR3 sequence is 14 residues long. The CDR3 spells CASSFSRESYEQYF. CDR3 DNA sequence: TGTGCCAGCAGTTTCTCGCGGGAGTCCTACGAGCAGTACTTC.

This clonotype was counted only a few times. The chain recombines TRBV10-1 with TRBJ2-3, with D perhaps matching TRBD2 (6 bases). Trimming shortened V by 2 bases and J by 0 bases, and 12 bases separated the two germline ends. Germline CDR1 is WNHNN and CDR2 is SYGVQD (reference sequence). The CDR3 spans 16 residues. The CDR3 region is CASSERGAGSTDTQYF. CDR3 coding DNA: TGCGCCAGCAGTGAGAGGGGAGCGGGCAGCACAGATACGCAGTATTTT.

This clonotype was seen repeatedly, ten times or more. This sequence joins TRBV7-2 and TRBJ2-5; no firm D call. The CDR3 is 12 residues long. Per the germline V gene, CDR1 is SGHTA and CDR2 is FQGNSA. Trimming left V 5 bases short and J 5 bases short, with 9 bases between. This chain's CDR3 is CASSLSSETQYF. The CDR3 nucleotides read TGTGCCAGCAGCCTATCATCGGAGACCCAGTACTTC. Full variable domain (outside the CDR3, taken from reference TRBV7-2 and TRBJ2-5): GAGVSQSPSNKVTEKGKDVELRCDPISGHTALYWYRQSLGQGLEFLIYFQGNSAPDKSGLPSDRFSAERTGGSVSTLTIQRTQQEDSAVYLCASSLSSETQYFGPGTRLLVL.

J is TRBJ2-7 and V is TRBV12-3 or TRBV12-4, with a tentative D call TRBD1 (6 bases). This CDR3 comprises 14 residues. The ends were cut back, 2 bases at V and 3 bases at J, with 11 bases in the middle. The CDR3 DNA reads as TGTGCCAGCAGTTTAACAGGGCCTCTCTACGAGCAGTACTTC. This translates into CASSLTGPLYEQYF.

This clonotype appeared a single time. The chain joins TRBV2 to TRBJ1-2; TRBD1 matches 7 bases. The CDR3 length is 14 residues. J lost 5 bases, V lost 6 bases, and 9 bases had no gene match. Germline V gives CDR1 SNHLY, CDR2 FYNNEI. The CDR3: CASSPRGQKYGYTF. For the CDR3, the DNA is TGTGCCAGCAGCCCAAGGGGACAGAAATATGGCTACACCTTC.

The rearrangement uses TRBV29-1 and TRBJ2-5, with D maybe TRBD2 (6 bases). There are 13 residues in the CDR3. V was clipped by 3 bases and J by 5 bases, with 13 bases between them. Germline V lookup: CDR1 SQVTM, CDR2 ANQGSEA. The CDR3, as DNA: TGCAGCGTTGATTACGGGAGACGGGAGACCCAGTACTTC. This encodes CSVDYGRRETQYF.

The chain uses TRBV7-1 and TRBJ2-1; TRBD2 matches 8 bases. TRBV7-1 is an ORF for which the function is uncertain. This CDR3 contains 18 residues. With 2 bases clipped from V and 7 bases from J, the junction kept 16 bases outside the gene matches. The CDR3 is CASSSIGHGRAGWNEQFF. As DNA, the CDR3 is TGTGCCAGCAGCTCAATTGGTCACGGGAGGGCCGGGTGGAATGAGCAGTTCTTC.

This chain connects TRBV12-3 or TRBV12-4 to TRBJ2-5, with D uncertain. V lost 3 bases and J lost 2, with 7 bases in between. The CDR3 is made up of 13 amino acids. CDR3 loop: CASSFTRQETQYF. CDR3 nucleotide sequence: TGTGCCAGCAGTTTTACGAGACAAGAGACCCAGTACTTC.

In the case of this clonotype: Possible read error: a much larger clone is one base away. The chain combines TRBV5-1 with TRBJ2-2; D gene uncertain. V was cut by 0 bases and J by 4 bases, with 10 bases left in between. This CDR3 spans 15 amino acids. The germline gives CDR1 SGHRS, CDR2 YFSETQ. DNA for the CDR3: TGCGCCAGCAGCTTGGAGGGATCGTTCACCGGGGAGCTGTTTTTT. It translates to CASSLEGSFTGELFF. The full variable domain, its missing parts supplied by reference TRBV5-1 and TRBJ2-2, is KAGVTQTPRYLIKTRGQQVTLSCSPISGHRSVSWYQQTPGQGLQFLFEYFSETQRNKGNFPGRFSGRQFSNSRSEMNVSTLELGDSALYLCASSLEGSFTGELFFGEGSRLTVL.

Many counts were recorded for this clonotype. The chain combines TRBV29-1 with TRBJ2-1; 7 bases fit TRBD1. Per the germline V gene, CDR1 is SQVTM and CDR2 is ANQGSEA. The CDR3 has 14 residues. Germline trimming cut 3 bases from V and 8 bases from J; bases unmatched to any gene: 10. The CDR3 coding sequence is TGCAGCGTTGACGAGACAGGGTCATTCCATGAGCAGTTCTTC. The encoded protein is CSVDETGSFHEQFF.